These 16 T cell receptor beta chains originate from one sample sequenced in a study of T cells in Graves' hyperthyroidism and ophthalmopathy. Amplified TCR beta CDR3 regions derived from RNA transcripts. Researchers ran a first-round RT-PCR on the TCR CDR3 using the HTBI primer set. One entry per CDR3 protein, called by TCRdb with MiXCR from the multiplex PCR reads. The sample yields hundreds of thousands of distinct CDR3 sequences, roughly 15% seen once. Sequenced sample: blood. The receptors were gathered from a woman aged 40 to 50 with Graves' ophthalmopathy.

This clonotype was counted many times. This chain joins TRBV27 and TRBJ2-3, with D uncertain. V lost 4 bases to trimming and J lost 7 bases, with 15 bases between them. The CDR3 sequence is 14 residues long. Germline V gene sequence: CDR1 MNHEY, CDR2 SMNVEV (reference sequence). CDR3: CASSSLLTRNTQYF. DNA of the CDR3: TGTGCCAGCAGTTCCCTCTTGACCCGGAATACGCAGTATTTT.

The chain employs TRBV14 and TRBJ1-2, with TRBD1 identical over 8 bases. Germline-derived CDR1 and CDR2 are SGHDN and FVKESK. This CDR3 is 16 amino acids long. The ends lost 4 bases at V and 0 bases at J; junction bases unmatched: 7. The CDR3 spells CASSPDRGRANYGYTF. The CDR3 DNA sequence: TGTGCCAGCAGCCCAGACAGGGGTCGGGCTAACTATGGCTACACCTTC.

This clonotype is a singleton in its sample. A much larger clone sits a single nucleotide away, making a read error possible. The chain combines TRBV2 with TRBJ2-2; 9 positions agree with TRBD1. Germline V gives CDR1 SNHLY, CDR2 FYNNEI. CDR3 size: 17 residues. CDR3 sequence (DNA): TGTGTCAGCAGTGAACAAAGGGACAGGGTAAGAACCGGGGAGCTGTTTTTT. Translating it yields CVSSEQRDRVRTGELFF. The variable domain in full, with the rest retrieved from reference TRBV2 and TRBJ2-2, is EPEVTQTPSHQVTQMGQEVILRCVPISNHLYFYWYRQILGQKVEFLVSFYNNEISEKSEIFDDQFSVERPDGSNFTLKIRSTKLEDSAMYFCVSSEQRDRVRTGELFFGEGSRLTVL.

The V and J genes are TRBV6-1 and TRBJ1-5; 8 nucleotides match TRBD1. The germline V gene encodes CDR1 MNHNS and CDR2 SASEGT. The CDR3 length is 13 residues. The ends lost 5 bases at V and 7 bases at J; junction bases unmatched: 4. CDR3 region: CASSMTGDQPQHF. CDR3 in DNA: TGTGCCAGCAGTATGACAGGGGACCAGCCCCAGCATTTT.

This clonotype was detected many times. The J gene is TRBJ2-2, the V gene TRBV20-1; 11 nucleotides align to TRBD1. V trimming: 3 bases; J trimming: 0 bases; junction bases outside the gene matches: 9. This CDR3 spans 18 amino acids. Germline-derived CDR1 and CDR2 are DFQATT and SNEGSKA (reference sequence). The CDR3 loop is CSASFPRTGGPNTGELFF. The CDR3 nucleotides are TGCAGTGCTAGCTTTCCCCGGACAGGGGGCCCGAACACCGGGGAGCTGTTTTTT.

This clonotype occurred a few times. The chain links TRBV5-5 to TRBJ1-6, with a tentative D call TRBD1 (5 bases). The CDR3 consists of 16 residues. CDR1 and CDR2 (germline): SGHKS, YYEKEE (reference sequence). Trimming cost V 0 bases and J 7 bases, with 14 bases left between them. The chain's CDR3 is CASSLAGGDQNSPLHF. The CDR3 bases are TGTGCCAGCAGCTTGGCGGGGGGGGACCAGAATTCACCCCTCCACTTT.

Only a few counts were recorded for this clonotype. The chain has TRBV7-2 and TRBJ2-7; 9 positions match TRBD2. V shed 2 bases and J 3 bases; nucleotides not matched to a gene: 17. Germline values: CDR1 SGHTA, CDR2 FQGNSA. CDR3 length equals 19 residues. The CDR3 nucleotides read TGTGCCAGCAGCTTACTGTCTAGCGGGGATAAAGGGGCTCACTACGAGCAGTACTTC. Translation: CASSLLSSGDKGAHYEQYF.

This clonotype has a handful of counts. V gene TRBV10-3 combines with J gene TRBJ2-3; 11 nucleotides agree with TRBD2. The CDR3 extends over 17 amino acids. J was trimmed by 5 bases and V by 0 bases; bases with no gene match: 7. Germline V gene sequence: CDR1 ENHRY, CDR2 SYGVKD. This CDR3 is CAISESGLAVRIDTQYF. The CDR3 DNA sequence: TGTGCCATCAGTGAGTCGGGACTAGCGGTTCGCATAGATACGCAGTATTTT.

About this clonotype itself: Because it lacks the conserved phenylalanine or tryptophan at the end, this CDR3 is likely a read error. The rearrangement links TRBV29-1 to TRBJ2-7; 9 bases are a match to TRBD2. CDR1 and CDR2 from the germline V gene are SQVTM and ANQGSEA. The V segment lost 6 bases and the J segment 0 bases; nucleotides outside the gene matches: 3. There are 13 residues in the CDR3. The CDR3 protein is CSVVSGSSYEQYL. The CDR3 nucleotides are TGCAGCGTGGTTAGCGGGAGCTCCTACGAGCAGTACCTC.

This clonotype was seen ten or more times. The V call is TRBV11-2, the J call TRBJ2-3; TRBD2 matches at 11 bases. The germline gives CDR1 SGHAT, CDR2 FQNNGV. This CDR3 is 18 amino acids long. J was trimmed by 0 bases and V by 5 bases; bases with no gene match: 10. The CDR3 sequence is CASSHRLAGHKSTDTQYF. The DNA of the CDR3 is TGTGCCAGCAGCCATAGACTAGCGGGACATAAGAGCACAGATACGCAGTATTTT.

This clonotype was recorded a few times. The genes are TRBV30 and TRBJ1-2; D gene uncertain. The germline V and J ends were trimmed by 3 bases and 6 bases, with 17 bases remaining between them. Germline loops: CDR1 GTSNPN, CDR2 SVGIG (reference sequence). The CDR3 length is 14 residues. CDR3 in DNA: TGTGCCTGGAGGGTAGGGTTCGTTGGTAATGGCTACACCTTC. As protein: CAWRVGFVGNGYTF.

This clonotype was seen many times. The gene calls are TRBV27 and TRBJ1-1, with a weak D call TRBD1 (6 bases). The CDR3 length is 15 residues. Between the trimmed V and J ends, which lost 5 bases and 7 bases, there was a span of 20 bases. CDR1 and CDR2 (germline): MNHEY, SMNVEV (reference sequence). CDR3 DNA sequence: TGTGCCAGCAGTGCAACCTGGGGACAACTAAATGAAGCTTTCTTT. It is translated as CASSATWGQLNEAFF.

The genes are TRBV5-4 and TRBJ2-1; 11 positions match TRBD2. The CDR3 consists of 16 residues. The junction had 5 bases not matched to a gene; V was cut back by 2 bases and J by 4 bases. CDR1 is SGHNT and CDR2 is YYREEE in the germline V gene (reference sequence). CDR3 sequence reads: CASSLALAGGYNEQFF. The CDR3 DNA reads TGTGCCAGCAGCTTAGCTCTAGCGGGGGGATACAATGAGCAGTTCTTC.

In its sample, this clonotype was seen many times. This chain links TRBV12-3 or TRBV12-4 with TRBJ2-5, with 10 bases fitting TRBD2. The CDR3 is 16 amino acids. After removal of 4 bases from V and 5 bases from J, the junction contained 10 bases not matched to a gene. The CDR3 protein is CASSSELAGPRETQYF. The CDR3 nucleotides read TGTGCCAGCAGTTCGGAACTAGCGGGACCGCGCGAGACCCAGTACTTC.

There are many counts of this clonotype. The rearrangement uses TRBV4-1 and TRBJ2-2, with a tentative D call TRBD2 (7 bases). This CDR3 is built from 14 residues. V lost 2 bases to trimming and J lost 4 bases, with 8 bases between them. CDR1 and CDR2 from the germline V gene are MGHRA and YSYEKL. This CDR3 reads CASSQRGGTGELFF. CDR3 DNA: TGCGCCAGCAGCCAAAGGGGGGGCACCGGGGAGCTGTTTTTT.

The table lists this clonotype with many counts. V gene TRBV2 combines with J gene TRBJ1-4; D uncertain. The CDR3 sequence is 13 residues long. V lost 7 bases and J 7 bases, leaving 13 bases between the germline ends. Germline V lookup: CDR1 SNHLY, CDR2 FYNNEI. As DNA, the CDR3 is TGTGCCAGCACCCCCGGAGGAGGTGAAAAACTGTTTTTT. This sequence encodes CASTPGGGEKLFF.